The 10 T cell receptor beta chains in this list originate from one sample, sequenced in a study of memory CD4+ T cells and cytomegalovirus serostatus. The sort gate was single viable CD3+CD4+CD8-CD45RO+ cells for memory CD4+ T cells. Repertoires were generated with immunoSEQ multiplex PCR, while TCRdb's copy carries only in-frame clones and drops some. The sample lists around 88,000 clones; about four fifths were seen once. The sequencing sample was made of memory CD4+ T cells from blood. The source is an adult in good health and CMV-seropositive.

The chain joins TRBV6-1 to TRBJ2-3; TRBD2 matches at 8 bases. Germline V gene data show CDR1 as MNHNS and CDR2 as SASEGT. With V trimmed by 9 bases and J by 2 bases, 10 bases remained unmatched. CDR3 length: 15 residues. The CDR3 loop is CASKGLVENTDTQYF. The DNA for the CDR3 is TGTGCCAGTAAGGGACTAGTCGAAAACACAGATACGCAGTATTTT.

The rearrangement uses TRBV6-6 and TRBJ1-1; the match to TRBD1 covers 8 bases. CDR1 is MNHNY, CDR2 SVGAGI, per germline (reference sequence). Trimming at V came to 5 bases and at J to 4 bases, leaving 3 bases not matched to a gene. This CDR3 spans 13 amino acids. The CDR3 spells CASSDTGGTEAFF. The CDR3, as DNA: TGTGCCAGCAGTGACACAGGGGGCACTGAAGCTTTCTTT.

This clone was seen more than once but under ten times. The chain employs TRBV19 and TRBJ2-2; maybe TRBD1 (6 bases). The V gene lost 3 bases and the J gene lost 6 bases, with 14 bases spanning the gap. Germline V lookup: CDR1 LNHDA, CDR2 SQIVND (reference sequence). The CDR3 covers 15 residues. The CDR3 coding sequence is TGTGCCAGTAGTATGGGCAGGGGAGTATCCGGGGAGCTGTTTTTT. Translated: CASSMGRGVSGELFF.

The chain links TRBV5-1 to TRBJ2-2; possible D gene TRBD1, 5 bases. The germline V gene has CDR1 SGHRS and CDR2 YFSETQ. CDR3 length: 16 amino acids. V lost 0 bases to trimming and J lost 0 bases, with 9 bases between them. The CDR3 reads CASSLGSRANTGELFF. CDR3 nucleotides: TGCGCCAGCAGCTTGGGTAGCAGGGCGAACACCGGGGAGCTGTTTTTT.

This clone has only a few counts. The rearrangement joins TRBV11-1 to TRBJ2-2; D is ambiguous. V lost 8 bases and J lost 7, with 11 bases in between. There are 12 residues in the CDR3. Germline V CDR1 and CDR2: SGHAT, FQDESV (reference sequence). CDR3 sequence reads: CASGEKGGELFF. The CDR3 DNA is TGTGCCAGCGGCGAGAAGGGCGGGGAGCTGTTTTTT.

This clone has a handful of counts. The J gene is TRBJ2-5, the V gene TRBV7-2; TRBD2 matches 10 bases. With 1 base clipped from V and 6 bases from J, the junction kept 5 bases outside the gene matches. Germline V gene sequence: CDR1 SGHTA, CDR2 FQGNSA. The CDR3 runs to 15 residues. The CDR3 DNA is TGTGCCAGCAGCTTAGGCCTAGCGGGAGCACAGACCCAGTACTTC. Residues: CASSLGLAGAQTQYF.

A single count supports this clone. V is TRBV7-2 and J is TRBJ2-7; D gene uncertain. Germline-derived CDR1 and CDR2 are SGHTA and FQGNSA. The V end was cut by 5 bases, the J end by 9 bases, with 17 bases between. The CDR3 has 13 amino acids. CDR3: CASSPPSMMGQYF. The CDR3 nucleotides read TGTGCCAGCAGCCCCCCCTCGATGATGGGGCAGTACTTC.

The DNA of the CDR3 is TGTGCCAGCAGCTCAGGCGCAGCCGGAAACACCATATATTTT. Protein: CASSSGAAGNTIYF. J is TRBJ1-3 and V is TRBV7-2, with no clear D. The CDR3 is 14 residues long. V was pared by 4 bases and J by 4 bases, with 11 bases between. Germline loops: CDR1 SGHTA, CDR2 FQGNSA. The whole variable domain, remainder taken from reference TRBV7-2 and TRBJ1-3, is GAGVSQSPSNKVTEKGKDVELRCDPISGHTALYWYRQSLGQGLEFLIYFQGNSAPDKSGLPSDRFSAERTGGSVSTLTIQRTQQEDSAVYLCASSSGAAGNTIYFGEGSWLTVV.

The V gene is TRBV19, the J gene TRBJ2-2, with a possible D match to TRBD1 (5 bases). Germline V gene sequence: CDR1 LNHDA, CDR2 SQIVND (reference sequence). Trimming stripped 10 bases from V and 4 bases from J, with 19 bases between. The CDR3 extends over 15 amino acids. Here the CDR3 reads CATSLQGATTGELFF. Written as DNA, the CDR3 is TGTGCCACCTCTCTTCAAGGGGCGACCACCGGGGAGCTGTTTTTT.

A remark on this clone: Other DNA variants within this sample encode the same CDR3. This chain joins TRBV18 and TRBJ1-1; TRBD1 matches at 7 bases. V shed 1 base, J shed 3 bases, and the junction held 2 bases outside the gene matches. Looked up from germline, CDR1 is KGHSH and CDR2 is LQKENI. CDR3 length: 14 amino acids. CDR3 region: CASSPQGADTEAFF. The DNA for the CDR3 is TGTGCCAGCTCACCACAGGGGGCGGACACTGAAGCTTTCTTT.